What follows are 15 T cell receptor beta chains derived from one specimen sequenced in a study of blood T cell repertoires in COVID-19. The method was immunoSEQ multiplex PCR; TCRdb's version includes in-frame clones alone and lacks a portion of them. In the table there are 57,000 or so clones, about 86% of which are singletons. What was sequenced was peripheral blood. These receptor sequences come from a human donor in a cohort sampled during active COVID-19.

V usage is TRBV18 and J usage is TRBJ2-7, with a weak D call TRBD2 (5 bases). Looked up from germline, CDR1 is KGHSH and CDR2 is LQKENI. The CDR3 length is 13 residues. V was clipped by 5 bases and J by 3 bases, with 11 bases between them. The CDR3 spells CASSISDYYEQYF. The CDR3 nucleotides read TGTGCCAGCTCAATATCCGACTACTACGAGCAGTACTTC.

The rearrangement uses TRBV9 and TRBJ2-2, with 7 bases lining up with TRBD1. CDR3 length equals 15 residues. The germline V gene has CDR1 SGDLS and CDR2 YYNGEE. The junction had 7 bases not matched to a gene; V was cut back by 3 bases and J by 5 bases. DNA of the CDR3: TGTGCCAGCAGCGGCCCACAGGGGAGAACCGGGGAGCTGTTTTTT. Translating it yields CASSGPQGRTGELFF.

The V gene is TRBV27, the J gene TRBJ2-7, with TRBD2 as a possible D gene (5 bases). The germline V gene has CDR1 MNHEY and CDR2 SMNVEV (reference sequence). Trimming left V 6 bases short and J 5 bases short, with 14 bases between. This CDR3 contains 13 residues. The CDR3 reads CASRDPERDEQYF. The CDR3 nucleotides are TGTGCCAGCAGGGACCCAGAGAGGGACGAGCAGTACTTC.

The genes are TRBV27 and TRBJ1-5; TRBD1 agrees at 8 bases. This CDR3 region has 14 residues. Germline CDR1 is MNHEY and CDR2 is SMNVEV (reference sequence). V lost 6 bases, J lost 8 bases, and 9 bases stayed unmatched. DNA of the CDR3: TGTGCCAGCAGAAGGCAGGGGGCCATAAAGCCCCAGCATTTT. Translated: CASRRQGAIKPQHF.

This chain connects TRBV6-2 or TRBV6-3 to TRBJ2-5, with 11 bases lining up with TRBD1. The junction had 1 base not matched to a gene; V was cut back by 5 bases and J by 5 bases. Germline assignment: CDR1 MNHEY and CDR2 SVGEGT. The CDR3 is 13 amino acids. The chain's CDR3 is CASSRDRGETQYF. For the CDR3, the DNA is TGTGCCAGCAGTAGGGACAGGGGGGAGACCCAGTACTTC.

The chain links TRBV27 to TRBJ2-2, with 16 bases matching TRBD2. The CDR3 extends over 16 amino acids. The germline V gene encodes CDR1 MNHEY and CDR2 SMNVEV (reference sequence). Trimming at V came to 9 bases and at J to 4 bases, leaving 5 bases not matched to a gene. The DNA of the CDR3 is TGTGCCAGTGGGACTAGCGGGAGGGGGGGCACCGGGGAGCTGTTTTTT. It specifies CASGTSGRGGTGELFF.

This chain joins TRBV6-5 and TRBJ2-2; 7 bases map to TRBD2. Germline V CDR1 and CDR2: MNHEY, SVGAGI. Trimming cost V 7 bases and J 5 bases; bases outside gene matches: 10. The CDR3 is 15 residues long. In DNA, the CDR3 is TGTGCCAGCAAGAGGGCGGGAGAGAGTACCGGGGAGCTGTTTTTT. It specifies CASKRAGESTGELFF.

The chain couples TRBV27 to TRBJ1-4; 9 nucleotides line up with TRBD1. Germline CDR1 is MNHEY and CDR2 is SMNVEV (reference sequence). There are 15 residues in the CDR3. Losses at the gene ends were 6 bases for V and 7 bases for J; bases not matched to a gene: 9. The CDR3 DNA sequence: TGTGCCAGCAGCCCATCCGGGACAGGGTTTGAAAAACTGTTTTTT. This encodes CASSPSGTGFEKLFF.

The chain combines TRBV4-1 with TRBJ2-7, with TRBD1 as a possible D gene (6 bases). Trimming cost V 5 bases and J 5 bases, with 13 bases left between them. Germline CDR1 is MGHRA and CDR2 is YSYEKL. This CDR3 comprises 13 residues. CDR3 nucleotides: TGCGCCAGCAGCGTAAAAAGGGGGAACGAGCAGTACTTC. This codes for CASSVKRGNEQYF.

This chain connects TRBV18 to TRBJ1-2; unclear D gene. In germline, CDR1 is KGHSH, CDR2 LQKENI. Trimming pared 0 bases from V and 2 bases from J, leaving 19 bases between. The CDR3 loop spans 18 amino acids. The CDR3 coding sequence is TGTGCCAGCTCACCACCGGAGGGTTTGAAACTCGGAAACTATGGCTACACCTTC. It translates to CASSPPEGLKLGNYGYTF.

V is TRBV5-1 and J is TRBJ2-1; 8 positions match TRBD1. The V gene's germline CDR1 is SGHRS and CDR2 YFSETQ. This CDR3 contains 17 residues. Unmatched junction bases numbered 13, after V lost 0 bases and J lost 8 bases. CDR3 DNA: TGCGCCAGCAGCTTGGCCCCCGGGACAGGTTATCAGGATGAGCAGTTCTTC. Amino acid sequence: CASSLAPGTGYQDEQFF.

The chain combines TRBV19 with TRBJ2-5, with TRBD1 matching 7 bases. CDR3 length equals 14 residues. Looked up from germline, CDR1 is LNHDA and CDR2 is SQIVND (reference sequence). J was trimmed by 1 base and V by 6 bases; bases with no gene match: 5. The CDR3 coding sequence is TGTGCCAGTAGGAAGACAGGGCTCCAAGAGACCCAGTACTTC. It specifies CASRKTGLQETQYF.

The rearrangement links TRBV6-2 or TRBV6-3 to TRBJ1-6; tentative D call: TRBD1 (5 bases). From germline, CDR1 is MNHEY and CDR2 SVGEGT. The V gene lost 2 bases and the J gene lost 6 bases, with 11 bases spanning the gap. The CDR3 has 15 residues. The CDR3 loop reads CASSYAGRRNSPLHF. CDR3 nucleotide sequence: TGTGCCAGCAGTTACGCGGGACGGCGTAATTCACCCCTCCACTTT.

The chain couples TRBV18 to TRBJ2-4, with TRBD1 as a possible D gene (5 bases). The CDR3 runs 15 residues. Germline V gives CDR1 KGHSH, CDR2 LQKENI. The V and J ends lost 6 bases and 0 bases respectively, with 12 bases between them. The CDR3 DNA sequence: TGTGCCAGCTCCGGATGGGGCGGAGCCAAAAACATTCAGTACTTC. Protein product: CASSGWGGAKNIQYF. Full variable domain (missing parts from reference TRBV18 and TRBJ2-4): NAGVMQNPRHLVRRRGQEARLRCSPMKGHSHVYWYRQLPEEGLKFMVYLQKENIIDESGMPKERFSAEFPKEGPSILRIQQVVRGDSAAYFCASSGWGGAKNIQYFGAGTRLSVL.

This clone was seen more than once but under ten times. CDR3 in DNA: TGTGCCAGCAGTCCTCCCAGGGGTCTAGCGGGCCACGAGCAGTACTTC. Amino acids: CASSPPRGLAGHEQYF. The V call is TRBV28, the J call TRBJ2-7, with TRBD2 identical over 8 bases. The germline V gene encodes CDR1 MDHEN and CDR2 SYDVKM. The V segment lost 5 bases and the J segment 5 bases; nucleotides outside the gene matches: 14. This CDR3 region has 16 residues.